This entry lists 5 T cell receptor beta chains sequenced from one sample in a study of metastatic and nonmetastatic thyroid tumors. All patients were untreated before thyroid surgery. TCRdb re-analyzed the PCR reads through MiXCR. This sample has around 23,000 clones, with about 25% found just once. The sequenced sample consisted of blood. These receptors originate from a female donor with papillary thyroid cancer or a benign thyroid nodule (not recorded which). Some clones in this sample may be carry-over from other donors' samples.

Ten or more counts support this clone. The chain employs TRBV27 and TRBJ1-5, with 8 bases matching TRBD1. The V gene's germline CDR1 is MNHEY and CDR2 SMNVEV (reference sequence). V shed 5 bases, J shed 3 bases, and the junction held 15 bases outside the gene matches. The CDR3 runs to 18 residues. In DNA form, the CDR3 reads TGTGCCAGCAGTCTCTGGGCCGGGACAGGAAGGATCAATCAGCCCCAGCATTTT. Translating it yields CASSLWAGTGRINQPQHF.

The rearrangement links TRBV20-1 to TRBJ2-1, with a possible D match to TRBD1 (6 bases). V was cut by 3 bases and J by 7 bases, with 13 bases left in between. The CDR3 runs to 13 residues. Germline lookup yields CDR1 DFQATT and CDR2 SNEGSKA (reference sequence). The CDR3 is CSARDSRKNEQFF. The CDR3 DNA is TGCAGTGCTAGGGACAGTCGAAAGAATGAGCAGTTCTTC.

This clone was seen repeatedly, ten times or more. V is TRBV3-1 and J is TRBJ2-1, with D possibly TRBD2 on 6 matching bases. The V gene's germline CDR1 is LGHDT and CDR2 YNNKEL (reference sequence). Between the trimmed V and J ends, which lost 4 bases and 8 bases, there was a span of 18 bases. The CDR3 has 15 residues. The CDR3 DNA reads as TGTGCCAGCAGCCTACCGGGACTTAGAGGGGATGAGCAGTTCTTC. Translation gives CASSLPGLRGDEQFF.

This clone showed up just a few times. The chain employs TRBV6-1 and TRBJ1-5; 8 nucleotides agree with TRBD1. Germline values: CDR1 MNHNS, CDR2 SASEGT. CDR3 size: 15 residues. J gave up 6 bases and V 3 bases, and 7 bases lay outside the gene matches. The CDR3 reads CASSEVGQGGQPQHF. The CDR3 nucleotides read TGTGCCAGCAGTGAGGTAGGACAGGGCGGTCAGCCCCAGCATTTT.

This clone has just a few counts. The chain recombines TRBV5-1 with TRBJ2-7; D is possibly TRBD1 or TRBD2 (6 bases each). V was cut by 7 bases and J by 0 bases, with 17 bases left in between. Germline values: CDR1 SGHRS, CDR2 YFSETQ. The CDR3 sequence is 15 residues long. CDR3: CASAPPGALSYEQYF. In DNA form, the CDR3 reads TGCGCCAGCGCCCCGCCGGGGGCCCTCTCCTACGAGCAGTACTTC. The variable domain in full, completed from reference TRBV5-1 and TRBJ2-7, reads KAGVTQTPRYLIKTRGQQVTLSCSPISGHRSVSWYQQTPGQGLQFLFEYFSETQRNKGNFPGRFSGRQFSNSRSEMNVSTLELGDSALYLCASAPPGALSYEQYFGPGTRLTVT.